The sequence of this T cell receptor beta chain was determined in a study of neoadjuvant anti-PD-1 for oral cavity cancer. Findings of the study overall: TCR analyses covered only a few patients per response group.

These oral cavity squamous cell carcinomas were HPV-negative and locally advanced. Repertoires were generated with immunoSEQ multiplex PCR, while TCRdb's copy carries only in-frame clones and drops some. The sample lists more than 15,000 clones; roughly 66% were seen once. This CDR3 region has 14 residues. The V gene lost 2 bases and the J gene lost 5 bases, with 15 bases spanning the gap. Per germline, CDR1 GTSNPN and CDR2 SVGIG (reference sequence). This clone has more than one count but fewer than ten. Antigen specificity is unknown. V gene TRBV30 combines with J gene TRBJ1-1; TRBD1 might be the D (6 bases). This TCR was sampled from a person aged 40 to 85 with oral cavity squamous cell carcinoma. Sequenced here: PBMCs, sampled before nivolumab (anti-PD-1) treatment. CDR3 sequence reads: CAWSLWGRGTEAFF. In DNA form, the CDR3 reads TGTGCCTGGAGTTTATGGGGGCGAGGAACTGAAGCTTTCTTT.